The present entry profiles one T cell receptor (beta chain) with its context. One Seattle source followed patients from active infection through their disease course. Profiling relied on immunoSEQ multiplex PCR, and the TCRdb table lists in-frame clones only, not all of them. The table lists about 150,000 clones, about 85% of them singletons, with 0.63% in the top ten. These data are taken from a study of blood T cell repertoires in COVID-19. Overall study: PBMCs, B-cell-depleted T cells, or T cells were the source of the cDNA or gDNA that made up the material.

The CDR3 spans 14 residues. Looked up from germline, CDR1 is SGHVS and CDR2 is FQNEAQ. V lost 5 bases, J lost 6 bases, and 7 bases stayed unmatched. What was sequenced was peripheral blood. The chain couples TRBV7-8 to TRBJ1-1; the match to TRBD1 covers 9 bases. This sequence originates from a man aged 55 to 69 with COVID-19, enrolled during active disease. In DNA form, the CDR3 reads TGTGCCAGCAGCCGGTTTGACAGGGGGTCTGAAGCTTTCTTT. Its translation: CASSRFDRGSEAFF.